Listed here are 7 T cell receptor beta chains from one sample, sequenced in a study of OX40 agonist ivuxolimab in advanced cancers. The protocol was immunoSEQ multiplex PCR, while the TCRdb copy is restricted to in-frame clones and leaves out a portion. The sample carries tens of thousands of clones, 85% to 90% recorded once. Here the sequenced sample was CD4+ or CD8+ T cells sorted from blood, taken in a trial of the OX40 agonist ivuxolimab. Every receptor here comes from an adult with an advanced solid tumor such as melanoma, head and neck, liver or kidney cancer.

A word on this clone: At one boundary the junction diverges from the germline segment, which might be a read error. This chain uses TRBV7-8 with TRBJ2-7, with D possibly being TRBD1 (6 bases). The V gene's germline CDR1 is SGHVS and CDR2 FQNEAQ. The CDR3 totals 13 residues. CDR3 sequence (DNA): TGTGCCAGCAGCCTAGGACTTGGGGGCGAGGAGTACTTC. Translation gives CASSLGLGGEEYF.

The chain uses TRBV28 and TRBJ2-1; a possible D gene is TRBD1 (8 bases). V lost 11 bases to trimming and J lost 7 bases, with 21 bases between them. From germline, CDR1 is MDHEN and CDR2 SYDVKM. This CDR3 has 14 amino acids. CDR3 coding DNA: TGTGCCGGCCAACAGGGGGGGTTGGGTAATGAGCAGTTCTTC. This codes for CAGQQGGLGNEQFF.

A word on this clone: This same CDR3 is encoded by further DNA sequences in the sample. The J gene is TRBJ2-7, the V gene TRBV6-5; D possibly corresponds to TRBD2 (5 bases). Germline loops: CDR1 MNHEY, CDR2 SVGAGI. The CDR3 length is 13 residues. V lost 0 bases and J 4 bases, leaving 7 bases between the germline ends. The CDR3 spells CASSYSRGYEQYF. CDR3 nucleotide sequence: TGTGCCAGCAGTTACTCGAGAGGGTACGAGCAGTACTTC.

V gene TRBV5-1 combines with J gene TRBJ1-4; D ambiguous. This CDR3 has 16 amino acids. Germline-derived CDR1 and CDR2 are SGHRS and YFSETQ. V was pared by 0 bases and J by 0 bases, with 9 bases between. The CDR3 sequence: CASSLGMPTTNEKLFF. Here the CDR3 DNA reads TGCGCCAGCAGCTTGGGTATGCCAACAACTAATGAAAAACTGTTTTTT.

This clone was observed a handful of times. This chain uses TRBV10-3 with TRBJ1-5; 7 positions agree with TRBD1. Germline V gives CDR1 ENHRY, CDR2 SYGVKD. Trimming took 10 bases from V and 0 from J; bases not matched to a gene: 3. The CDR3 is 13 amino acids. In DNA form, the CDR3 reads TGTGCCAATCAGGGGGATAGCAATCAGCCCCAGCATTTT. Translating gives CANQGDSNQPQHF.

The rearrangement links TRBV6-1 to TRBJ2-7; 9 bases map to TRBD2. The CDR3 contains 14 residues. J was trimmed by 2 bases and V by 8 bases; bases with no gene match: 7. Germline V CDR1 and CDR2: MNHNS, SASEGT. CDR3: CASFRSGGPYEQYF. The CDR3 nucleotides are TGTGCCAGCTTTCGTAGCGGGGGTCCCTACGAGCAGTACTTC.

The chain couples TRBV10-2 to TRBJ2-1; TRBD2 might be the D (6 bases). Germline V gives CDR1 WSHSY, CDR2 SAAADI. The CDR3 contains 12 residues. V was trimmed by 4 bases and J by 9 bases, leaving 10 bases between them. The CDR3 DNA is TGCGCCAGCAGTGTCGAGGGAGGTGAGCAGTTCTTC. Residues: CASSVEGGEQFF.